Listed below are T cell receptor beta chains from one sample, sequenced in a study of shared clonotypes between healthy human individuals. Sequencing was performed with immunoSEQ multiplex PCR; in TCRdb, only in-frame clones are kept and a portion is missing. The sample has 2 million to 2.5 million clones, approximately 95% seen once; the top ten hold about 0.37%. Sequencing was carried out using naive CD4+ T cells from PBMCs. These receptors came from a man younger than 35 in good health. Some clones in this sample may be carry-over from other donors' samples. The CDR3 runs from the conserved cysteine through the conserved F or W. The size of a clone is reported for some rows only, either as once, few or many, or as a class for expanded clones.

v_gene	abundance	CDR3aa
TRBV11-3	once	CASSLAAATGELFF
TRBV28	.	CASSLSPGVYEKLFF
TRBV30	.	CAWSPRANNGEKLFF
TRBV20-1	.	CSPRFRVGYTF
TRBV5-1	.	CASSSGATDTQYF
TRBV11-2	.	CASSSPGGLALVDEQFF
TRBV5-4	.	CASSLDRNSYEQYF
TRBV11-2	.	CASSLVGQGNSPLHF
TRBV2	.	CASSGHGTFYNTGELFF
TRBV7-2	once	CASSPPNQPQHF
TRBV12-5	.	CVSGLVGTDTQYF
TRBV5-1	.	CASSPTGGPDTQYF
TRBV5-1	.	CASSLELANIQYF
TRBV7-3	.	CASSLMGGSGNTIYF
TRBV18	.	CASSPQKGSGANVLTF
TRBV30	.	CAWSQLGETQYF
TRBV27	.	CASSRTGTRTYEQYF
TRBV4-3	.	CASSQASGRAIDTQYF
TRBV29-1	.	CSAGRYTGELFF
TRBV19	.	CASSPRTGVQPQHF
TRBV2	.	CASSEWLAGVADTQYF
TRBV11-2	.	CASSLVPGQGFSNADTQYF
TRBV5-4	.	CASSLTGETGELFF
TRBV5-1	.	CASSGTSGLYEQYF
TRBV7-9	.	CASSLDGGNEQFF
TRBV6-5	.	CATSGGRSGYTF
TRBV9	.	CASSVGTAPNTGELFF
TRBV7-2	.	CASSLGSGLAGYEQYF
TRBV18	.	CASSPPQGSYEQYF
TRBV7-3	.	CASSLGSGTSYEQYF
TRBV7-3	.	CASRPGGLDRADTQYF
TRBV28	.	CASSPLGTGYTF
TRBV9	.	CASSVGGNSNTGELFF
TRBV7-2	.	CASSPQPTGSSYNEQFF
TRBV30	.	CAWSVLGGFRFTDTQYF
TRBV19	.	CASSIGQGTGNTIYF
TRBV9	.	CASTSGRRGLQETQYF
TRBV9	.	CASSVGLVAGFTGELFF
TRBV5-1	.	CASSLGRDTEAFF
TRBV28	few	CASSFLRGNVRTEAFF
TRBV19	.	CASSVPGTAGLFINYGYTF
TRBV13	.	CASSLGDRGIKAEAFF
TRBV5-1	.	CASSLWGEKLFF
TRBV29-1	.	CSVVRLSDYGYTF
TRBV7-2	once	CASSLFSGGGNQPQHF
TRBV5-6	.	CASSLRVRLANEQFF
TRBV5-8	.	CASSLGLAGGGHEQYF
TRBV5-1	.	CASSLSGAGKNIQYF